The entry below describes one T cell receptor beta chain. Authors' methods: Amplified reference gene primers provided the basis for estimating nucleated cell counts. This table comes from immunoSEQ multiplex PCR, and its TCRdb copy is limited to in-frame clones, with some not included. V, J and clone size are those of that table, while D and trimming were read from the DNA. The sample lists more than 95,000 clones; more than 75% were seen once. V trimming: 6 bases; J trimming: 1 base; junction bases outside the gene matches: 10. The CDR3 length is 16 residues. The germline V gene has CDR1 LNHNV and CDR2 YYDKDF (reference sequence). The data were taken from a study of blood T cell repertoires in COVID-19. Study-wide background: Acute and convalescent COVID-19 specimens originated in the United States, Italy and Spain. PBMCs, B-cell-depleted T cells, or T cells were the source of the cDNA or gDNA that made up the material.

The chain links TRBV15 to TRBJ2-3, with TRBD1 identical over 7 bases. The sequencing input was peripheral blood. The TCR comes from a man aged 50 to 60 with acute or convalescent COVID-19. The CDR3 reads CATSSDRVVGTDTQYF. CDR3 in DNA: TGTGCCACCAGTAGTGACAGGGTGGTGGGCACAGATACGCAGTATTTT.